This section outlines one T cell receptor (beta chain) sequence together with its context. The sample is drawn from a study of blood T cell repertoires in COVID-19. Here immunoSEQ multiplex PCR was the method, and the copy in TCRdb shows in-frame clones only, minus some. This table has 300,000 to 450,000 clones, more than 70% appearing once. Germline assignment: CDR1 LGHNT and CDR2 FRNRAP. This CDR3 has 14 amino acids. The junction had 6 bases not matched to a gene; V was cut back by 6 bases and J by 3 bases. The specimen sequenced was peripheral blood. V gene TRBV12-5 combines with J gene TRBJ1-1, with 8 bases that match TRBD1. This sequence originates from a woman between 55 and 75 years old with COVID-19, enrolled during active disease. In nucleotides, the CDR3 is TGTGCTAGTGGAAACGGACAGGGTTACACTGAAGCTTTCTTT. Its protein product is CASGNGQGYTEAFF.